The T cell receptor beta chain described here comes from a study of shared clonotypes between healthy human individuals. This clone was seen a single time. Antigen: not known. Study-wide points: The naive CD4 repertoires of several donors were compared, and 5% to 6.5% of clonotypes were shared. Estimated richness values were generally larger in naive subsets than in memory subsets. Genetic and exposure-history diversity was limited by the few donors.

The data were produced by immunoSEQ multiplex PCR, yet TCRdb's version contains in-frame clones alone and is incomplete. Here the sample spans around 600,000 clones, roughly 95% being singletons. Positive CCR7 selection of CD45RO-negative cells yielded the naive CD8 cells, and terminally differentiated effector memory CD45RA+ cells were excluded. Adults of Caucasian background living in Nashville, Tennessee made up all donors. The CDR3 spans 16 residues. V shed 6 bases and J 7 bases; nucleotides not matched to a gene: 10. CDR1 is SGDLS and CDR2 is YYNGEE in the germline V gene. The source of this sequence is a woman aged 30 to 39 in good health. Sequences were obtained from naive CD8+ T cells sorted from blood. The J gene is TRBJ2-1, the V gene TRBV9; 13 bases fit TRBD2. This CDR3 is CASTTGLAGARNEQFF. CDR3 DNA: TGTGCCAGCACCACCGGACTAGCGGGAGCGAGGAATGAGCAGTTCTTC.